Listed here is a single T cell receptor beta chain. Its specificity is not known. These data originate in a study of shared clonotypes between healthy human individuals. Findings and limits, study-wide: Across subsets, estimated richness was generally greater for naive than for memory populations.

Generated by immunoSEQ multiplex PCR, the TCRdb table keeps only in-frame clones and is missing some. There are 500,000 or so clones in the sample; 90% to 96% occur only once, and about 0.06% lies in the top ten. Sequencing input: naive CD4+ T cells sorted from blood. Subset noted: CD45RA+ positively selected. The source of this sequence is a woman in her 30s in good health.

As DNA, the CDR3 is TGCGCCAGCAGCTTGGTAGCGGGAGTGGAAGAGACCCAGTACTTC. Translation gives CASSLVAGVEETQYF. This chain links TRBV5-1 with TRBJ2-5, with 9 bases fitting TRBD2. The CDR3 runs 15 residues. Germline V CDR1 and CDR2: SGHRS, YFSETQ. V was clipped by 0 bases and J by 3 bases; unmatched bases: 3.